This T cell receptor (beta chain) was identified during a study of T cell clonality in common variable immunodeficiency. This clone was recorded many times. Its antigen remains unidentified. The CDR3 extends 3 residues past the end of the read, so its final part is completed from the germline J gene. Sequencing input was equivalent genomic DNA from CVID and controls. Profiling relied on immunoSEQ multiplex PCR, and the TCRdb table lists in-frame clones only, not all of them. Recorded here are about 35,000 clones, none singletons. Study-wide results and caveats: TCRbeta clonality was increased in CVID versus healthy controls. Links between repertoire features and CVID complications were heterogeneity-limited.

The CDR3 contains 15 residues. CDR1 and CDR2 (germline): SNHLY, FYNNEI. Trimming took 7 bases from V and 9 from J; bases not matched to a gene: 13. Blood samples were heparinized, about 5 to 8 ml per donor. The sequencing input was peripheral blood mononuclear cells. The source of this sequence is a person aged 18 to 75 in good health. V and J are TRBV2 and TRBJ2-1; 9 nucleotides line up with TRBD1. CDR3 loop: CASTPSRDRVGEQFF. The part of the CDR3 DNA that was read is TGTGCCAGCACCCCGTCCCGGGACAGGGTTGGTGAG. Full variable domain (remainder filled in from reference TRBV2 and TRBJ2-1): EPEVTQTPSHQVTQMGQEVILRCVPISNHLYFYWYRQILGQKVEFLVSFYNNEISEKSEIFDDQFSVERPDGSNFTLKIRSTKLEDSAMYFCASTPSRDRVGEQFFGPGTRLTVL.